What follows are 26 T cell receptor beta chains derived from one specimen sequenced in a study of blood T cell repertoires in COVID-19. The method was immunoSEQ multiplex PCR; TCRdb's version includes in-frame clones alone and lacks a portion of them. The profile shows 200,000 to 300,000 clones, roughly 86% of them singletons. Input material: PBMCs or T cells enriched from blood (not recorded which). The receptors shown here come from a woman in her twenties or thirties with acute COVID-19.

The V gene is TRBV2, the J gene TRBJ1-2; weak D call: TRBD1 (6 bases). The germline V gene encodes CDR1 SNHLY and CDR2 FYNNEI. V shed 1 base and J shed 8 bases, with 11 bases lying between them. The CDR3 covers 13 residues. DNA of the CDR3: TGTGCCAGCAGTGAAGTCCCCAGGGGCGGCTACACCTTC. Residues: CASSEVPRGGYTF.

The genes are TRBV5-1 and TRBJ1-1; D is unresolved. Germline-derived CDR1 and CDR2 are SGHRS and YFSETQ. V was cut by 0 bases and J by 0 bases, with 6 bases left in between. CDR3 size: 14 residues. In DNA, the CDR3 is TGCGCCAGCAGCTTGGGACTCATGAACACTGAAGCTTTCTTT. Protein product: CASSLGLMNTEAFF.

This chain uses TRBV6-5 with TRBJ1-2, with 7 nucleotides matching TRBD1. The CDR3 spans 14 residues. After removal of 6 bases from V and 4 bases from J, the junction contained 8 bases not matched to a gene. The germline V gene encodes CDR1 MNHEY and CDR2 SVGAGI. DNA for the CDR3: TGTGCCAGCAGGACAGACAGGGATAGCTATGGCTACACCTTC. Amino acid sequence: CASRTDRDSYGYTF.

This clone was recorded many times. The chain combines TRBV5-4 with TRBJ2-4; D possibly corresponds to TRBD1 (6 bases). The V and J ends lost 0 bases and 3 bases respectively, with 13 bases between them. The V gene's germline CDR1 is SGHNT and CDR2 YYREEE (reference sequence). The CDR3 spans 16 residues. CDR3 residues: CASSLERLDSKNIQYF. The CDR3 bases are TGTGCCAGCAGCTTGGAACGTTTGGACAGCAAAAACATTCAGTACTTC.

This rearrangement joins TRBV3-1 (or the pseudogene TRBV3-2) to TRBJ1-2, with 12 bases that match TRBD1. Germline assignment: CDR1 LGHDT and CDR2 YNNKEL (reference sequence). The CDR3 contains 17 residues. The V segment lost 6 bases and the J segment 4 bases; nucleotides outside the gene matches: 12. CDR3 loop: CASRPSGAGQGAYGYTF. CDR3 nucleotide sequence: TGTGCCAGCAGACCATCCGGAGCGGGACAGGGGGCCTATGGCTACACCTTC.

This clone occurred a few times. The V call is TRBV11-2, the J call TRBJ1-2; D gene unclear. Germline CDR1 reads SGHAT; CDR2 reads FQNNGV. The CDR3 contains 13 residues. With 0 bases removed from V and 8 bases from J, the gap between germline ends came to 10 bases. The CDR3 DNA sequence: TGTGCCAGCAGCTTAGATAAAGGGAGGGGCTACACCTTC. This translates into CASSLDKGRGYTF.

The rearrangement joins TRBV12-3 or TRBV12-4 to TRBJ1-1; D is undetermined. Trimming removed 6 bases from V and 1 base from J, with 9 bases in between. This CDR3 comprises 13 residues. The CDR3 reads CASSLRQNTEAFF. DNA for the CDR3: TGTGCCAGCAGCCTGAGACAGAACACTGAAGCTTTCTTT.

V usage is TRBV21-1 and J usage is TRBJ1-2. TRBV21-1 is designated a pseudogene. This CDR3 comprises 14 residues. This CDR3 is CASSNRVGGPGYTF. CDR3 in DNA: TGTGCCAGCAGCAATCGGGTTGGTGGCCCTGGCTACACCTTC.

The chain combines TRBV11-3 with TRBJ2-5, with D possibly matching TRBD2 (7 bases). Germline V gene data show CDR1 as SGHNT and CDR2 as YENEEA. The CDR3 is 14 amino acids. Trimming took off 2 bases at V and 5 bases at J, with 12 bases between the two ends. DNA of the CDR3: TGTGCCAGCAGCTTACGGGGGGCAGGCGAGACCCAGTACTTC. Translating it yields CASSLRGAGETQYF.

The chain recombines TRBV7-9 with TRBJ1-1; possible D gene TRBD1, 6 bases. Germline loops: CDR1 SEHNR, CDR2 FQNEAQ (reference sequence). Trimming removed 5 bases from V and 6 bases from J, with 10 bases in between. The CDR3 loop spans 12 amino acids. In DNA, the CDR3 is TGTGCCAGCAGCCATACAGGGCCTGAAGCTTTCTTT. It translates to CASSHTGPEAFF.

This clone came up a few times. This rearrangement joins TRBV6-5 to TRBJ1-2, with no clear D. V was trimmed by 0 bases and J by 4 bases, leaving 6 bases between them. The germline CDR1 and CDR2 sequences are MNHEY and SVGAGI. CDR3 length equals 13 residues. Here the CDR3 DNA reads TGTGCCAGCAGTTACTCACGAGCCTATGGCTACACCTTC. It specifies CASSYSRAYGYTF.

This clone was found many times. Other DNA sequences in this specimen translate into the identical CDR3. The gene calls are TRBV7-2 and TRBJ2-5, with TRBD2 matching over 7 bases. In germline, CDR1 is SGHTA, CDR2 FQGNSA. V gave up 3 bases and J gave up 5 bases; unmatched junction bases: 3. The CDR3 is 13 residues long. CDR3 DNA sequence: TGTGCCAGCAGCTTCTCCGGGGGGGAGACCCAGTACTTC. Protein sequence: CASSFSGGETQYF.

The chain combines TRBV5-1 with TRBJ2-3; the match to TRBD1 covers 11 bases. The CDR3 totals 17 residues. Germline V gene sequence: CDR1 SGHRS, CDR2 YFSETQ. V shed 1 base and J 4 bases; nucleotides not matched to a gene: 8. Here the CDR3 DNA reads TGCGCCAGCAGCTTGAGTTGGACAGGGGGCACGGCAGATACGCAGTATTTT. Its protein product is CASSLSWTGGTADTQYF.

As for this clone: Compared with germline, one end of the junction differs, possibly owing to a read error. This chain joins TRBV7-7 and TRBJ2-1; D is unresolved. CDR1 SSHAT and CDR2 FNYEAQ come from the germline V gene (reference sequence). The CDR3 spans 14 residues. CDR3: CASSLVVADNEQFF. CDR3 sequence (DNA): TGTGCTAGCAGCTTAGTTGTGGCTGACAATGAGCAGTTCTTC.

The chain has TRBV9 and TRBJ2-1, with 9 nucleotides matching TRBD1. The CDR3 length is 15 residues. Germline CDR1 is SGDLS and CDR2 is YYNGEE. The trim removed 4 bases at V and 4 bases at J, leaving 6 bases unmatched. This CDR3 reads CASSRGQGMYNEQFF. In DNA, the CDR3 is TGTGCCAGCAGCAGAGGACAGGGGATGTACAATGAGCAGTTCTTC.

The rearrangement joins TRBV9 to TRBJ2-1, with D perhaps TRBD1 (5 bases). This CDR3 has 20 residues. The germline CDR1 and CDR2 sequences are SGDLS and YYNGEE. V lost 0 bases to trimming and J lost 4 bases, with 26 bases between them. As DNA, the CDR3 is TGTGCCAGCAGCGTAGGGGCTGGAATTCGGGCAGGGCTAGATTACAATGAGCAGTTCTTC. As protein: CASSVGAGIRAGLDYNEQFF.

This clone came up once. The chain recombines TRBV7-9 with TRBJ1-5; possible D gene TRBD1, 6 bases. Germline CDR1 SEHNR, CDR2 FQNEAQ (reference sequence). This CDR3 has 13 residues. V was clipped by 3 bases and J by 6 bases, with 9 bases between them. CDR3 loop: CASSFEQGQPQHF. The CDR3 DNA sequence: TGTGCCAGCAGCTTTGAACAGGGTCAGCCCCAGCATTTT.

The table lists this clone with many counts. The V call is TRBV4-1, the J call TRBJ1-1; possibly TRBD1 for D (5 bases). The CDR3 has 14 amino acids. The germline gives CDR1 MGHRA, CDR2 YSYEKL. With 4 bases removed from V and 7 bases from J, the gap between germline ends came to 16 bases. The CDR3 region has the DNA TGCGCCAGCAGCCTATTGGGGGAGGCGCGTGAAGCTTTCTTT. As protein: CASSLLGEAREAFF.

This clone was counted a few times. The chain carries TRBV7-2 and TRBJ1-2, with D hard to call. The V and J ends lost 4 bases and 3 bases respectively, with 6 bases between them. The CDR3 spans 12 residues. The germline V gene encodes CDR1 SGHTA and CDR2 FQGNSA. The CDR3 DNA is TGTGCCAGCAGCTCGGTAGACTATGGCTACACCTTC. Its protein is CASSSVDYGYTF. Looking up the rest from reference TRBV7-2 and TRBJ1-2 gives the full variable domain: GAGVSQSPSNKVTEKGKDVELRCDPISGHTALYWYRQSLGQGLEFLIYFQGNSAPDKSGLPSDRFSAERTGGSVSTLTIQRTQQEDSAVYLCASSSVDYGYTFGSGTRLTVV.

The chain carries TRBV5-5 and TRBJ1-2; D unclear. The CDR3 sequence is 16 residues long. CDR1 SGHKS and CDR2 YYEKEE come from the germline V gene (reference sequence). The ends were cut back, 2 bases at V and 4 bases at J, with 18 bases in the middle. CDR3 DNA: TGTGCCAGCAGCTTTAAGGTGCAGGATTACTTCTATGGCTACACCTTC. Protein product: CASSFKVQDYFYGYTF.

This chain links TRBV15 with TRBJ1-5; possibly TRBD1 for D (5 bases). The germline gives CDR1 LNHNV, CDR2 YYDKDF (reference sequence). V was pared by 1 base and J by 5 bases, with 9 bases between. This CDR3 has 14 amino acids. The CDR3 DNA follows: TGTGCCACCAGCAGAGGGGGGGGTGATCAGCCCCAGCATTTT. Its protein product is CATSRGGGDQPQHF. The variable domain in full, completed from reference TRBV15 and TRBJ1-5, reads DAMVIQNPRYQVTQFGKPVTLSCSQTLNHNVMYWYQQKSSQAPKLLFHYYDKDFNNEADTPDNFQSRRPNTSFCFLDIRSPGLGDTAMYLCATSRGGGDQPQHFGDGTRLSIL.

This clone has only a few counts. The rearrangement links TRBV19 to TRBJ1-1; weak D call: TRBD1 (5 bases). Germline-derived CDR1 and CDR2 are LNHDA and SQIVND (reference sequence). The CDR3 sequence is 15 residues long. V lost 0 bases and J lost 1, with 9 bases in between. CDR3 amino acids: CASSIEGEENTEAFF. The CDR3 nucleotides read TGTGCCAGTAGTATAGAAGGGGAGGAGAACACTGAAGCTTTCTTT.

The chain carries TRBV7-6 and TRBJ2-3; no clear D gene. The germline V and J ends were trimmed by 3 bases and 4 bases, with 5 bases remaining between them. This CDR3 has 12 residues. The germline V gene encodes CDR1 SGHVS and CDR2 FNYEAQ. The CDR3 protein is CASSFLSDTQYF. As DNA, the CDR3 is TGTGCCAGCAGCTTCCTGTCAGATACGCAGTATTTT.

This chain links TRBV6-6 with TRBJ1-6; possible D gene TRBD1, 5 bases. CDR1 is MNHNY and CDR2 is SVGAGI in the germline V gene (reference sequence). V dropped 7 bases and J dropped 9 bases, with 16 bases sitting between them. CDR3 length: 14 amino acids. Here the CDR3 DNA reads TGTGCCAGCACCAGACCGGGGGATGGTTCACCCCTCCACTTT. It yields the protein CASTRPGDGSPLHF.

This chain links TRBV19 with TRBJ1-2; TRBD1 might be the D (6 bases). CDR1 is LNHDA and CDR2 is SQIVND in the germline V gene (reference sequence). Trimming cost V 7 bases and J 7 bases, with 16 bases left between them. The CDR3 runs to 13 residues. This CDR3 reads CASTLRWGLGYTF. CDR3 bases: TGTGCCAGTACCCTCCGGTGGGGGCTTGGCTACACCTTC.

J is TRBJ1-2 and V is TRBV27; 7 nucleotides agree with TRBD1. The germline V gene encodes CDR1 MNHEY and CDR2 SMNVEV (reference sequence). V gave up 5 bases and J gave up 9 bases; unmatched junction bases: 6. This CDR3 has 12 residues. The CDR3 DNA follows: TGTGCCAGCAGTCCCGACAGGGATAGCTACACCTTC. Its protein is CASSPDRDSYTF.